This T cell receptor (beta chain) comes out of a study of blood T cell repertoires in COVID-19. Study-level information: From the United States, Italy and Spain came samples of acute and convalescent COVID-19. Sample material is recorded as cDNA or gDNA derived from T cells, B-cell-depleted T cells, or PBMCs.

In the authors' methods: Using reference gene primer amplification, nucleated cell counts were estimated. Here immunoSEQ multiplex PCR was the method, and the copy in TCRdb shows in-frame clones only, minus some. The DNA was the basis for D and trimming; V, J and clone size are from that table. Here the sample spans 250,000 to 350,000 clones, approximately 90% being singletons. The receptor was derived from a man between 25 and 39 years old with acute or convalescent COVID-19. The sequencing input was peripheral blood.

CDR3 bases: TGTGCCAGCAGTTTTGAACTGTTTAATTCACCCCTCCACTTT. Protein sequence: CASSFELFNSPLHF. The chain employs TRBV28 and TRBJ1-6; D is unclear. V was cut by 3 bases and J by 6 bases, with 9 bases left in between. The CDR3 sequence is 14 residues long. The germline gives CDR1 MDHEN, CDR2 SYDVKM.